This T cell receptor beta chain was obtained from a study of T cell responses to AZD1222 COVID-19 vaccine. Study findings and constraints: The sample set comprised mostly white British donors with more females, and clonal diversity was possibly underestimated. Repertoires were obtained solely post-peak T cell response.

About this clone: Its matching antigen is unknown.

Germline V gene sequence: CDR1 SNHLY, CDR2 FYNNEI. CDR3 length: 13 residues. The V gene end was trimmed by 3 bases and the J gene end by 4 bases; junction bases not matched to a gene: 3. The method was immunoSEQ multiplex PCR; TCRdb's version includes in-frame clones alone and lacks a portion of them. This table has some 180,000 clones, around 88% appearing once. J is TRBJ2-7 and V is TRBV2; 7 nucleotides align to TRBD1. The clonotype originates from an adult who received the AZD1222 COVID-19 vaccine. Specimen: peripheral blood, collected 28 days after the second AZD1222 dose. The CDR3: CASSETGIYEQYF. The CDR3 DNA sequence: TGTGCCAGCAGTGAGACAGGGATATACGAGCAGTACTTC.